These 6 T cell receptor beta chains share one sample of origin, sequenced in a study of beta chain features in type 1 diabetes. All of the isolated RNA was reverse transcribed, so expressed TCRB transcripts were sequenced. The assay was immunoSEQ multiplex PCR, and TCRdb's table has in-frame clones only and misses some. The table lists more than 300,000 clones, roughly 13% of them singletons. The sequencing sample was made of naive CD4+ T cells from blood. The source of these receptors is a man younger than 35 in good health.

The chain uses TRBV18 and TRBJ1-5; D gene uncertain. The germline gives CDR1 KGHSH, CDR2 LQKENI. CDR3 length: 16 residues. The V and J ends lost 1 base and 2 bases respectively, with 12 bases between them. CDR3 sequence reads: CASSPLGSAGNQPQHF. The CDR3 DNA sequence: TGTGCCAGCTCACCACTCGGGTCAGCGGGCAATCAGCCCCAGCATTTT.

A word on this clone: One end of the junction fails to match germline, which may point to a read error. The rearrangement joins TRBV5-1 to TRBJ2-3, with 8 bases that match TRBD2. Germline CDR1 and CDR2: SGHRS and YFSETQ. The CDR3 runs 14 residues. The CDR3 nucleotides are TGCGCCAGCAGCTTGGTGGTTGGGGCTAGCGGGTACATTTTT. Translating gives CASSLVVGASGYIF.

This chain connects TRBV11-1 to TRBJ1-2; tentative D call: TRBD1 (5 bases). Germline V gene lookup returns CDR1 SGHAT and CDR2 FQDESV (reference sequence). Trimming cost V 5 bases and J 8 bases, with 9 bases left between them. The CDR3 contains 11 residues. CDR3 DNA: TGTGCCAGCAGCCCAGGGCAAGGCTACACCTTC. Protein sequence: CASSPGQGYTF.

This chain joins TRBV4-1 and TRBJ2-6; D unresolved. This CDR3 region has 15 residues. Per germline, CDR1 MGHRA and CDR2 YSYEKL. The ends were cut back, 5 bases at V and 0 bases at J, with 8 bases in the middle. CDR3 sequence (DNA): TGCGCCAGCAGCTTAGCCCACTCTGGGGCCAACGTCCTGACTTTC. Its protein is CASSLAHSGANVLTF.

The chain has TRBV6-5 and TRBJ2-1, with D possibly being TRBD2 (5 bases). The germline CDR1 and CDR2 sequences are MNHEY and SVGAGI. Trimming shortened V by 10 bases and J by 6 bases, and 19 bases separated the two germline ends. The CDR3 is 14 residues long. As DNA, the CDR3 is TGTGCCACTTCCCGGACTCCCAGGAGCAATGAGCAGTTCTTC. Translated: CATSRTPRSNEQFF.

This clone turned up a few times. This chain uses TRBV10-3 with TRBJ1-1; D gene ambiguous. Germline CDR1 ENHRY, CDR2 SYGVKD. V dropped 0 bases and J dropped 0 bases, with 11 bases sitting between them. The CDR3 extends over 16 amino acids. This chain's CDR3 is CAISESNQALNTEAFF. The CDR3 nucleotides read TGTGCCATCAGTGAGTCTAACCAGGCACTGAACACTGAAGCTTTCTTT.